This TCR beta chain is from a study of chronic HIV infection and antiretroviral therapy. This clonotype was recorded at least ten times. TCRdb redid the calling of the 5' RACE reads with MiXCR, one entry per CDR3 protein. The table has 45,000 to 55,000 distinct CDR3 sequences, about 18% seen once. Germline CDR1 SQVTM, CDR2 ANQGSEA. CDR3 size: 16 residues. J was trimmed by 5 bases and V by 3 bases; bases with no gene match: 10. The sequencing input was peripheral blood. The sequence was obtained from an adult who had HIV and had not received antiretroviral therapy, or was an uninfected healthy control (not recorded which). This sequence joins TRBV29-1 and TRBJ2-3, with 11 bases lining up with TRBD2. The CDR3 region is CSVDWVLAGEGDTQYF. CDR3 nucleotide sequence: TGCAGCGTTGATTGGGTACTAGCGGGAGAAGGAGATACGCAGTATTTT.